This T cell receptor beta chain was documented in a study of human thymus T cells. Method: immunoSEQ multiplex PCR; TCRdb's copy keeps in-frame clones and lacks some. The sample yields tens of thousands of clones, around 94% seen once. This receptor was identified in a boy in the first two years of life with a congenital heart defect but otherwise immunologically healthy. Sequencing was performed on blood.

The CDR3 sequence: CASSNGLAGPYEQYF. The CDR3 nucleotides read TGTGCCAGCAGTAACGGACTAGCGGGACCCTACGAGCAGTACTTC. The rearrangement links TRBV9 to TRBJ2-7, with TRBD2 matching 12 bases. CDR3 size: 15 residues. Trimming took 5 bases from V and 2 from J; bases not matched to a gene: 5. CDR1 is SGDLS and CDR2 is YYNGEE in the germline V gene.